The sequence of this TCR beta chain was determined in a study of T cells in Graves' hyperthyroidism and ophthalmopathy. V lost 3 bases and J lost 7; bases outside the gene matches: 12. This CDR3 is built from 16 residues. The germline gives CDR1 SGDLS, CDR2 YYNGEE. It was RNA transcripts that yielded the amplified TCR beta CDR3 regions. The HTBI set primed first-round TCR CDR3 RT-PCR. TCRdb independently ran MiXCR on the multiplex PCR reads; one entry per CDR3 protein. The table includes approximately 270,000 distinct CDR3 sequences, more than 12% detected once. The sample comprised blood. The sequence was collected from a woman aged 40 to 50 with Graves' hyperthyroidism that later progressed to Graves' ophthalmopathy. The chain has TRBV9 and TRBJ2-3; 9 bases match TRBD1. In DNA, the CDR3 is TGTGCCAGCAGCGGGTCCGGGACAGGGAATCTAAATACGCAGTATTTT. It codes for CASSGSGTGNLNTQYF.